These 19 T cell receptor beta chains were all obtained from the same sample, sequenced in a study of blood T cell repertoires in COVID-19. Profiled with immunoSEQ multiplex PCR; TCRdb holds only in-frame clones, not every one. The sample lists 230,000 or so clones, approximately 89% occurring once. Sequencing was done on a sample of PBMCs or T cells enriched from blood (not recorded which). The receptors shown here come from a woman aged 40 to 55 with acute COVID-19.

The chain employs TRBV5-8 and TRBJ2-5, with D perhaps TRBD2 (6 bases). With 1 base removed from V and 7 bases from J, the gap between germline ends came to 11 bases. Germline CDR1 is SGHTS and CDR2 is YDEGEE. The CDR3 covers 13 residues. The CDR3 spells CASSLSGRGTQYF. The CDR3 nucleotides read TGTGCCAGCAGCTTGTCAGGGCGGGGGACCCAGTACTTC.

The chain employs TRBV24-1 and TRBJ1-6, with 9 bases lining up with TRBD1. The trim removed 5 bases at V and 7 bases at J, leaving 5 bases unmatched. Per germline, CDR1 KGHDR and CDR2 SFDVKD. The CDR3 is 15 amino acids. DNA for the CDR3: TGTGCCACCAGTGGACCCGGGACAGGGAATTCACCCCTCCACTTT. Residues: CATSGPGTGNSPLHF.

The CDR3 loop is CASMLAGGVVTQYF. The DNA for the CDR3 is TGTGCCAGCATGCTAGCGGGAGGGGTCGTTACGCAGTATTTT. The chain carries TRBV2 and TRBJ2-3; 12 bases match TRBD2. Germline trimming cut 7 bases from V and 8 bases from J; bases unmatched to any gene: 7. CDR1 and CDR2 (germline): SNHLY, FYNNEI. The CDR3 loop spans 14 amino acids.

The chain employs TRBV5-4 and TRBJ2-5, with 10 positions matching TRBD2. The CDR3 is made up of 15 amino acids. V shed 1 base, J shed 4 bases, and the junction held 4 bases outside the gene matches. Germline V lookup: CDR1 SGHNT, CDR2 YYREEE (reference sequence). CDR3 in amino acids: CASSLSSGGAETQYF. The CDR3 DNA follows: TGTGCCAGCAGCTTGTCCAGCGGGGGGGCAGAGACCCAGTACTTC.

The chain uses TRBV19 and TRBJ1-1, with 9 bases lining up with TRBD1. Germline trimming cut 6 bases from V and 4 bases from J; bases unmatched to any gene: 9. Germline-derived CDR1 and CDR2 are LNHDA and SQIVND (reference sequence). The CDR3 spans 15 residues. The CDR3 protein is CASRGGQGLATEAFF. As DNA, the CDR3 is TGTGCCAGTAGAGGCGGACAGGGGTTGGCCACTGAAGCTTTCTTT.

This clone was detected only once. The rearrangement links TRBV30 to TRBJ1-3, with no clear D. Germline-derived CDR1 and CDR2 are GTSNPN and SVGIG (reference sequence). The CDR3 runs to 15 residues. V lost 4 bases, J lost 0 bases, and 13 bases lay in between. CDR3: CAWKARGPSGNTIYF. In nucleotides, the CDR3 is TGTGCCTGGAAGGCCCGCGGGCCCTCTGGAAACACCATATATTTT.

This chain links TRBV30 with TRBJ1-2; D remains unclear. Germline CDR1 reads GTSNPN; CDR2 reads SVGIG (reference sequence). The CDR3 is 13 residues long. Trimming cost V 2 bases and J 1 base, with 8 bases left between them. CDR3 DNA sequence: TGTGCCTGGAGTCCCACAGTTAACTATGGCTACACCTTC. Encoded protein: CAWSPTVNYGYTF. Looking up the rest from reference TRBV30 and TRBJ1-2 gives the full variable domain: SQTIHQWPATLVQPVGSPLSLECTVEGTSNPNLYWYRQAAGRGLQLLFYSVGIGQISSEVPQNLSASRPQDRQFILSSKKLLLSDSGFYLCAWSPTVNYGYTFGSGTRLTVV.

The chain recombines TRBV29-1 with TRBJ1-1; D remains unclear. The V and J ends lost 6 bases and 4 bases respectively, with 15 bases between them. Germline assignment: CDR1 SQVTM and CDR2 ANQGSEA. This CDR3 region has 13 residues. In DNA form, the CDR3 reads TGCAGCGTCCTCAGGTACCAAGGCACTGAAGCTTTCTTT. Protein product: CSVLRYQGTEAFF.

The genes are TRBV4-3 and TRBJ2-3; 11 nucleotides line up with TRBD2. Germline-derived CDR1 and CDR2 are LGHNA and YSLEER. Unmatched junction bases numbered 14, after V lost 3 bases and J lost 0 bases. This CDR3 spans 20 amino acids. CDR3 sequence (DNA): TGCGCCAGCAGCCAGGACGCTCCGGGACTAGCGGTTTTAAGCACAGATACGCAGTATTTT. Translated, it gives CASSQDAPGLAVLSTDTQYF.

The chain joins TRBV2 to TRBJ2-7, with TRBD1 identical over 7 bases. Trimming at V came to 6 bases and at J to 2 bases, leaving 4 bases not matched to a gene. Germline CDR1 and CDR2: SNHLY and FYNNEI. The CDR3 has 13 residues. The chain's CDR3 is CASRSQGTYEQYF. The DNA of the CDR3 is TGTGCCAGCAGATCACAGGGGACCTACGAGCAGTACTTC.

The V call is TRBV10-1, the J call TRBJ1-1, with D possibly matching TRBD1 (5 bases). The germline V and J ends were trimmed by 6 bases and 3 bases, with 11 bases remaining between them. This CDR3 is 13 amino acids long. Germline V gene sequence: CDR1 WNHNN, CDR2 SYGVQD (reference sequence). CDR3 residues: CASSRDFYTEAFF. The CDR3 nucleotides are TGCGCCAGCAGCAGGGATTTTTACACTGAAGCTTTCTTT.

This chain joins TRBV27 and TRBJ1-5, with D possibly matching TRBD1 (5 bases). Trimming stripped 10 bases from V and 10 bases from J, with 20 bases between. CDR1 and CDR2 (germline): MNHEY, SMNVEV (reference sequence). The CDR3 contains 13 residues. The CDR3, as DNA: TGTGCCACCCGGGGGGGAGTCGAGGGTCCCCAGCATTTT. Amino acids: CATRGGVEGPQHF.

The chain has TRBV21-1 and TRBJ2-7; the table gives TRBD2 as D, unverified against the DNA. TRBV21-1 is assigned pseudogene status. CDR3 size: 14 residues. Written as DNA, the CDR3 is TGTGCCAGCAGCAAAGGAGGAGTTCCCTACGAGCAGTACGTC. Translation: CASSKGGVPYEQYV.

The chain employs TRBV9 and TRBJ1-2, with 7 bases fitting TRBD1. The V segment lost 4 bases and the J segment 8 bases; nucleotides outside the gene matches: 20. This CDR3 region has 17 residues. Germline V gene sequence: CDR1 SGDLS, CDR2 YYNGEE. In nucleotides, the CDR3 is TGTGCCAGCAGCAGCGTAGGAGGGGCAGGGGGATCAGAAGGCTACACCTTC. Translated: CASSSVGGAGGSEGYTF.

The chain carries TRBV12-5 and TRBJ2-3; 9 bases line up with TRBD1. The CDR3 spans 17 residues. Germline CDR1 LGHNT, CDR2 FRNRAP. Trimming removed 2 bases from V and 1 base from J; junction bases left unmatched: 7. The CDR3 DNA reads as TGTGCTAGTGGTTTGTTAACCGGGACAGGGCGCACAGATACGCAGTATTTT. Protein product: CASGLLTGTGRTDTQYF.

This clone was observed a few times. The rearrangement uses TRBV7-9 and TRBJ1-4; 7 bases line up with TRBD1. Germline-derived CDR1 and CDR2 are SEHNR and FQNEAQ (reference sequence). Trimming removed 5 bases from V and 8 bases from J; junction bases left unmatched: 8. CDR3 length: 14 amino acids. CDR3 in amino acids: CASSPHRGGEKLFF. The CDR3 nucleotides are TGTGCCAGCAGCCCCCACAGGGGTGGCGAAAAACTGTTTTTT.

This clone has a handful of counts. The rearrangement uses TRBV3-1 (or the pseudogene TRBV3-2) and TRBJ2-7, with 10 bases matching TRBD2. CDR3 size: 14 residues. Losses at the gene ends were 3 bases for V and 12 bases for J; bases not matched to a gene: 11. The germline V gene encodes CDR1 LGHDT and CDR2 YNNKEL (reference sequence). CDR3 nucleotides: TGTGCCAGCAGCCAGGGGGCTAGCGGGAGAGGTTTGTACGTC. This sequence encodes CASSQGASGRGLYV.

This chain connects TRBV10-3 to TRBJ2-7; maybe TRBD1 (6 bases). With 4 bases removed from V and 2 bases from J, the gap between germline ends came to 6 bases. Germline CDR1 and CDR2: ENHRY and SYGVKD. The CDR3 extends over 12 amino acids. CDR3 DNA sequence: TGTGCCATCAGTGGGGACACCTACGAGCAGTACTTC. It translates to CAISGDTYEQYF.

The CDR3 coding sequence is TGTGCCAGCATGGGGACAGAAGCTTTCTTT. The encoded protein is CASMGTEAFF. V usage is TRBV21-1 and J usage is TRBJ1-1; the table names TRBD1, a call not compared with the DNA. TRBV21-1 represents a pseudogene. The CDR3 runs to 10 residues.